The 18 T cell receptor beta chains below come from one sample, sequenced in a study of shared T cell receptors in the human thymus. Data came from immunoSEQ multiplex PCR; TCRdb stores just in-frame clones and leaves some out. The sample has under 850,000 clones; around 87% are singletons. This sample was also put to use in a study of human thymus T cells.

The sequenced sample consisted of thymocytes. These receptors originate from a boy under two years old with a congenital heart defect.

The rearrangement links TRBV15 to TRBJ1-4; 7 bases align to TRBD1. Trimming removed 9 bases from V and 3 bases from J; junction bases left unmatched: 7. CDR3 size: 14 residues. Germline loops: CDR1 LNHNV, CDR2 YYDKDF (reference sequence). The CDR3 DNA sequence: TGTGCCACTACTCGACAGGGACCTAATGAAAAACTGTTTTTT. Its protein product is CATTRQGPNEKLFF.

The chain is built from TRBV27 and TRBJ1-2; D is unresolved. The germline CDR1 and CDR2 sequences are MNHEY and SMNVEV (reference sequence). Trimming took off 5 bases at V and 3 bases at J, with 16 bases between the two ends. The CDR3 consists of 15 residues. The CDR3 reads CASSPARREDYGYTF. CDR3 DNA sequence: TGTGCCAGCAGTCCCGCCAGAAGAGAGGACTATGGCTACACCTTC.

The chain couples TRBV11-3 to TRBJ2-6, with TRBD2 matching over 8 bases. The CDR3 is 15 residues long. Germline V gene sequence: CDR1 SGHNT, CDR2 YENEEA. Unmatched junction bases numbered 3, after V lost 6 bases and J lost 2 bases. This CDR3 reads CASRTAGAGANVLTF. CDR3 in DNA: TGTGCCAGCAGGACAGCGGGAGCTGGGGCCAACGTCCTGACTTTC.

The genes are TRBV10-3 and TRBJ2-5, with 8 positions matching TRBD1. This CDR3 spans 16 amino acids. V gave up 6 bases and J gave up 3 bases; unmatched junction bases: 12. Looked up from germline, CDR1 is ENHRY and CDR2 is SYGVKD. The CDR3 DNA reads TGTGCCATCAGACCCTCGACAGGGGTCGGAGAAGAGACCCAGTACTTC. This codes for CAIRPSTGVGEETQYF.

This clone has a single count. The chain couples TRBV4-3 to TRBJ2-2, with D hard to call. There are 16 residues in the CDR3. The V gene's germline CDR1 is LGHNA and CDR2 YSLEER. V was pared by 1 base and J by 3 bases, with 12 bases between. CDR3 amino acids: CASSQAESPDTGELFF. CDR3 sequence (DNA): TGCGCCAGCAGCCAAGCGGAGTCACCCGACACCGGGGAGCTGTTTTTT.

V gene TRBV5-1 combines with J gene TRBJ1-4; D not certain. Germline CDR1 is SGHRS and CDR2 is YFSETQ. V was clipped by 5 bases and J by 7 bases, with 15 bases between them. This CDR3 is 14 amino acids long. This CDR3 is CASSYNGGSEKLFF. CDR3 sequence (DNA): TGCGCCAGCAGTTATAACGGAGGGTCTGAAAAACTGTTTTTT. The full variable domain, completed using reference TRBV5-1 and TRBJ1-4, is KAGVTQTPRYLIKTRGQQVTLSCSPISGHRSVSWYQQTPGQGLQFLFEYFSETQRNKGNFPGRFSGRQFSNSRSEMNVSTLELGDSALYLCASSYNGGSEKLFFGSGTQLSVL.

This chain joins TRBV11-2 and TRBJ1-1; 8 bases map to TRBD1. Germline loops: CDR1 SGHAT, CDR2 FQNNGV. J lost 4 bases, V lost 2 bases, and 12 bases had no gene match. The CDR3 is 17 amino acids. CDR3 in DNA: TGTGCCAGCAGCTTATTCCGACAGGGGCGAATTGTCACTGAAGCTTTCTTT. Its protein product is CASSLFRQGRIVTEAFF.

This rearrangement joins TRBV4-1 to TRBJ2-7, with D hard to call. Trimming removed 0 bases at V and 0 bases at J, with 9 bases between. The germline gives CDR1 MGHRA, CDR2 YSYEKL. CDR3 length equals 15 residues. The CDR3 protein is CASSQDPTPSYEQYF. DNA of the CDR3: TGCGCCAGCAGCCAAGATCCGACACCCTCCTACGAGCAGTACTTC.

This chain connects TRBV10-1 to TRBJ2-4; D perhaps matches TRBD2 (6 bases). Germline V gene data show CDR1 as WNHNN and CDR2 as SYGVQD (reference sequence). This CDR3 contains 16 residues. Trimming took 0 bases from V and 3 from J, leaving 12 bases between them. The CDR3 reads CASSESERAGKNIQYF. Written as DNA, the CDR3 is TGCGCCAGCAGTGAGTCGGAGCGGGCGGGCAAAAACATTCAGTACTTC.

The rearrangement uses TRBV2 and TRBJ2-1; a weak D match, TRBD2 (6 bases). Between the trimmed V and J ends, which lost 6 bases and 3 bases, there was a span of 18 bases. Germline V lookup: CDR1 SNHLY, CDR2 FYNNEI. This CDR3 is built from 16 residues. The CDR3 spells CASSLRGGIRYNEQFF. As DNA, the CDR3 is TGTGCCAGCAGCTTGAGGGGCGGGATCCGCTACAATGAGCAGTTCTTC.

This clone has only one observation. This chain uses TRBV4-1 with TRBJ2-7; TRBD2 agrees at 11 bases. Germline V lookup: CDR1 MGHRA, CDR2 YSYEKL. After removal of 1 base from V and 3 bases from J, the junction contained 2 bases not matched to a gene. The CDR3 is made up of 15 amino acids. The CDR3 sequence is CASSQGLAGLYEQYF. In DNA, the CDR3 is TGCGCCAGCAGCCAAGGACTAGCGGGGCTCTACGAGCAGTACTTC.

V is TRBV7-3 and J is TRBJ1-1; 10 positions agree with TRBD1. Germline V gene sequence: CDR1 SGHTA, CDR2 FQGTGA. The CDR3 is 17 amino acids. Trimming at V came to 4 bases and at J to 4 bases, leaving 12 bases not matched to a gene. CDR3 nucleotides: TGTGCCAGCAGCTCGAAAACCGGGACAGGGGATCTCACTGAAGCTTTCTTT. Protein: CASSSKTGTGDLTEAFF.

The CDR3 region is CASSGRGKQFF. Written as DNA, the CDR3 is TGTGCCAGCAGTGGGCGCGGGAAGCAGTTCTTC. The rearrangement uses TRBV2 and TRBJ2-1, with D perhaps TRBD2 (6 bases). Germline lookup yields CDR1 SNHLY and CDR2 FYNNEI. The CDR3 covers 11 residues. Trimming removed 4 bases at V and 11 bases at J, with 9 bases between.

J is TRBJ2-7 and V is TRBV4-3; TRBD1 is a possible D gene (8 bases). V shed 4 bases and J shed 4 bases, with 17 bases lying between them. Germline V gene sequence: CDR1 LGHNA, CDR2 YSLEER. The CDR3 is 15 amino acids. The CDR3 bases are TGCGCCAGCAGCCCTACAGGGGGGGACCTGTACGAGCAGTACTTC. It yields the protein CASSPTGGDLYEQYF.

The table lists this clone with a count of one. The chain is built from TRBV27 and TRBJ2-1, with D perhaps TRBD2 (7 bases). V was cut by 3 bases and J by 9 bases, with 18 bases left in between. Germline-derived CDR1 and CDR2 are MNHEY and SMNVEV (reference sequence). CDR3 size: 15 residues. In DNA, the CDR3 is TGTGCCAGCAGTTTTGGACTAGAAAAGGACAGTGAGCAGTTCTTC. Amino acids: CASSFGLEKDSEQFF.

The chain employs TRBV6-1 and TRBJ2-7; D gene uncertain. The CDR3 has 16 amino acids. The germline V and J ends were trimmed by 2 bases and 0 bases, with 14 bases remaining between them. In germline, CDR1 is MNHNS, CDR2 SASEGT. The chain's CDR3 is CASSEIVGSSSYEQYF. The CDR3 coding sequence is TGTGCCAGCAGTGAAATAGTGGGCTCCAGCTCCTACGAGCAGTACTTC.

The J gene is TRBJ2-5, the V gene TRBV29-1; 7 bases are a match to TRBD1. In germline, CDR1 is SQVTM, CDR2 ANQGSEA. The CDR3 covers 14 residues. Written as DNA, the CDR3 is TGCGGCCCTTGGGACAGAACTAATCAAGAGACCCAGTACTTC. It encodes CGPWDRTNQETQYF.

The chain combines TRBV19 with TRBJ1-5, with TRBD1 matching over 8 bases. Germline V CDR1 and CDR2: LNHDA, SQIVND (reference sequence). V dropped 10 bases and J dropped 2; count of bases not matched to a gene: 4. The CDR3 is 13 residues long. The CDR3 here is CATETGGNQPQHF. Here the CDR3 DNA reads TGTGCCACCGAGACAGGGGGCAATCAGCCCCAGCATTTT.